The 23 T cell receptor beta chains reported below all come from one sample, sequenced in a study of shared clonotypes between healthy human individuals. Assay used: immunoSEQ multiplex PCR; TCRdb lists only in-frame clones, some missing. The sample holds some 2.1 million clones, 95% seen once. The sequencing sample was made of naive CD4+ T cells sorted from blood. Subset described: CD45RA+ positively selected. Receptors were obtained from a man between 18 and 35 years old in good health.

The rearrangement uses TRBV18 and TRBJ1-2, with a weak D call TRBD1 (6 bases). CDR1 and CDR2 from the germline V gene are KGHSH and LQKENI. V was pared by 4 bases and J by 5 bases, with 14 bases between. The CDR3 length is 14 residues. Written as DNA, the CDR3 is TGTGCCAGCTCACAAACAGGGACCGAGTATGGCTACACCTTC. Translated, it gives CASSQTGTEYGYTF.

The chain has TRBV2 and TRBJ1-6; 10 bases match TRBD1. The CDR3 sequence is 16 residues long. Per germline, CDR1 SNHLY and CDR2 FYNNEI. Trimming at V came to 4 bases and at J to 2 bases, leaving 2 bases not matched to a gene. The CDR3 DNA is TGTGCCAGCAGTGGGGACAGGGGACCCTATAATTCACCCCTCCACTTT. As protein: CASSGDRGPYNSPLHF. The entire variable domain, with the rest obtained from reference TRBV2 and TRBJ1-6, is as follows: EPEVTQTPSHQVTQMGQEVILRCVPISNHLYFYWYRQILGQKVEFLVSFYNNEISEKSEIFDDQFSVERPDGSNFTLKIRSTKLEDSAMYFCASSGDRGPYNSPLHFGNGTRLTVT.

The chain has TRBV5-5 and TRBJ1-2, with 9 bases aligning to TRBD1. CDR1 is SGHKS and CDR2 is YYEKEE in the germline V gene (reference sequence). V gave up 4 bases and J gave up 4 bases; unmatched junction bases: 11. The CDR3 has 16 residues. The CDR3: CASSTRTGGAGYGYTF. The CDR3 DNA reads TGTGCCAGCAGCACCCGAACAGGGGGCGCCGGCTATGGCTACACCTTC.

The chain links TRBV30 to TRBJ1-2; 7 nucleotides line up with TRBD1. Losses at the gene ends were 6 bases for V and 2 bases for J; bases not matched to a gene: 18. CDR1 is GTSNPN, CDR2 SVGIG, per germline (reference sequence). The CDR3 sequence is 17 residues long. CDR3 nucleotides: TGTGCCTGCCAACGGGGTGGAGGGGGCGCGGACAACTATGGCTACACCTTC. Protein product: CACQRGGGGADNYGYTF.

This chain uses TRBV10-3 with TRBJ2-7; D gene uncertain. CDR1 is ENHRY and CDR2 is SYGVKD in the germline V gene. V lost 6 bases, J lost 3 bases, and 6 bases lay in between. This CDR3 region has 11 residues. The CDR3 sequence: CAISSRYEQYF. The CDR3 DNA reads as TGTGCCATCAGCAGCCGCTACGAGCAGTACTTC.

This clone was counted a single time. The chain has TRBV4-2 and TRBJ1-5; the D gene is possibly TRBD1 (5 bases). The CDR3 is made up of 14 amino acids. The V end was cut by 5 bases, the J end by 8 bases, with 16 bases between. Germline lookup yields CDR1 LGHNA and CDR2 YNFKEQ. In nucleotides, the CDR3 is TGTGCCAGCAGCACCCAACAGGAAGGGAAGCCCCAGCATTTT. Translation gives CASSTQQEGKPQHF.

This clone came up once. V usage is TRBV6-5 and J usage is TRBJ1-4; D perhaps matches TRBD1 (5 bases). The CDR3 contains 11 residues. CDR1 MNHEY and CDR2 SVGAGI come from the germline V gene. V lost 5 bases and J lost 8, with 6 bases in between. CDR3 sequence reads: CASSPGEKLFF. As DNA, the CDR3 is TGTGCCAGCAGTCCAGGGGAAAAACTGTTTTTT.

In its sample, this clone was seen once. The chain joins TRBV5-1 to TRBJ2-2, with TRBD1 identical over 12 bases. CDR1 and CDR2 from the germline V gene are SGHRS and YFSETQ. CDR3 length: 17 amino acids. Unmatched junction bases numbered 8, after V lost 4 bases and J lost 4 bases. Here the CDR3 reads CASSTQGQGASTGELFF. The CDR3 DNA follows: TGCGCCAGCAGCACTCAGGGACAGGGGGCGAGCACCGGGGAGCTGTTTTTT.

J is TRBJ1-2 and V is TRBV7-9, with D unclear. The CDR3 contains 11 residues. V was clipped by 4 bases and J by 3 bases, with 3 bases between them. Germline V CDR1 and CDR2: SEHNR, FQNEAQ (reference sequence). CDR3 DNA: TGTGCCAGCAGCTCTCACTATGGCTACACCTTC. Its translation is CASSSHYGYTF.

The chain uses TRBV5-1 and TRBJ2-2; 11 bases map to TRBD2. The trim removed 6 bases at V and 4 bases at J, leaving 8 bases unmatched. There are 16 residues in the CDR3. Germline lookup yields CDR1 SGHRS and CDR2 YFSETQ. For the CDR3, the DNA is TGCGCCAGCAATAGCGGGAGGGCCAAGGTCACCGGGGAGCTGTTTTTT. Protein sequence: CASNSGRAKVTGELFF.

V is TRBV19 and J is TRBJ1-1; D call uncertain. This CDR3 has 14 amino acids. The germline V gene has CDR1 LNHDA and CDR2 SQIVND (reference sequence). V shed 0 bases and J shed 1 base, with 6 bases lying between them. The CDR3 DNA follows: TGTGCCAGTAGTATAGACGGGAGGAACACTGAAGCTTTCTTT. This translates into CASSIDGRNTEAFF.

V and J are TRBV2 and TRBJ2-5, with 14 bases that match TRBD2. Trimming removed 6 bases from V and 4 bases from J; junction bases left unmatched: 16. This CDR3 has 19 residues. Germline V lookup: CDR1 SNHLY, CDR2 FYNNEI. The chain's CDR3 is CASSPYVGLAGVNAETQYF. CDR3 bases: TGTGCCAGCAGCCCTTATGTGGGACTAGCGGGAGTAAACGCAGAGACCCAGTACTTC. Combining the CDR3 with reference TRBV2 and TRBJ2-5 gives the whole variable domain EPEVTQTPSHQVTQMGQEVILRCVPISNHLYFYWYRQILGQKVEFLVSFYNNEISEKSEIFDDQFSVERPDGSNFTLKIRSTKLEDSAMYFCASSPYVGLAGVNAETQYFGPGTRLLVL.

DNA of the CDR3: TGTGCCAGTGACGACGGTTCTGGGGCCAACGTCCTGACTTTC. Its translation: CASDDGSGANVLTF. This chain uses TRBV18 with TRBJ2-6, with D hard to call. The CDR3 contains 14 residues. From germline, CDR1 is KGHSH and CDR2 LQKENI. Trimming shortened V by 9 bases and J by 1 base, and 10 bases separated the two germline ends.

The chain couples TRBV18 to TRBJ1-2; D is unclear. CDR1 is KGHSH, CDR2 LQKENI, per germline. CDR3 length: 15 amino acids. Trimming pared 2 bases from V and 2 bases from J, leaving 12 bases between. The CDR3 is CASSPAVIGNYGYTF. As DNA, the CDR3 is TGTGCCAGCTCACCAGCAGTGATAGGGAACTATGGCTACACCTTC.

CDR3 nucleotides: TGTGCCAGCAGATTACAGGGCACCGGGGAGCTGTTTTTT. Translated: CASRLQGTGELFF. This chain connects TRBV2 to TRBJ2-2, with D possibly matching TRBD1 (6 bases). V was clipped by 6 bases and J by 4 bases, with 9 bases between them. Germline CDR1 SNHLY, CDR2 FYNNEI. This CDR3 comprises 13 residues.

V gene TRBV11-3 combines with J gene TRBJ1-5; TRBD1 might be the D (5 bases). The CDR3 contains 16 residues. Between the trimmed V and J ends, which lost 5 bases and 4 bases, there was a span of 18 bases. Germline V gene lookup returns CDR1 SGHNT and CDR2 YENEEA. CDR3 residues: CASSQNTGWGNQPQHF. Here the CDR3 DNA reads TGTGCCAGCAGCCAGAACACGGGGTGGGGGAATCAGCCCCAGCATTTT.

The V gene is TRBV5-4, the J gene TRBJ1-1; 9 bases line up with TRBD1. CDR1 is SGHNT and CDR2 is YYREEE in the germline V gene (reference sequence). The CDR3 is made up of 15 amino acids. V lost 0 bases, J lost 4 bases, and 4 bases stayed unmatched. CDR3 residues: CASSLGGQGTTEAFF. As DNA, the CDR3 is TGTGCCAGCAGCTTGGGAGGACAGGGGACCACTGAAGCTTTCTTT.

The V call is TRBV7-6, the J call TRBJ2-5; tentatively, D is TRBD2 (6 bases). V was clipped by 2 bases and J by 0 bases, with 10 bases between them. Germline CDR1 reads SGHVS; CDR2 reads FNYEAQ. The CDR3 is 15 residues long. CDR3 residues: CASSLQGLYQETQYF. The CDR3 region has the DNA TGTGCCAGCAGCTTACAGGGACTGTACCAAGAGACCCAGTACTTC.

This chain uses TRBV7-9 with TRBJ1-4, with D unresolved. Per the germline V gene, CDR1 is SEHNR and CDR2 is FQNEAQ (reference sequence). The CDR3 is 14 residues long. With 4 bases removed from V and 7 bases from J, the gap between germline ends came to 13 bases. DNA for the CDR3: TGTGCCAGCAGCTCCAAAGTTCGCCCTGAAAAACTGTTTTTT. Protein product: CASSSKVRPEKLFF. Full variable domain (rest looked up from reference TRBV7-9 and TRBJ1-4): DTGVSQNPRHKITKRGQNVTFRCDPISEHNRLYWYRQTLGQGPEFLTYFQNEAQLEKSRLLSDRFSAERPKGSFSTLEIQRTEQGDSAMYLCASSSKVRPEKLFFGSGTQLSVL.

In regard to this clone: Distinct nucleotide sequences in the sample also encode this CDR3. The chain joins TRBV7-9 to TRBJ2-7, with D possibly being TRBD2 (5 bases). V lost 2 bases, J lost 1 base, and 9 bases lay in between. This CDR3 spans 14 amino acids. The germline CDR1 and CDR2 sequences are SEHNR and FQNEAQ (reference sequence). CDR3 protein: CASSLTGVSYEQYF. CDR3 DNA: TGTGCCAGCAGCTTAACCGGGGTTTCCTACGAGCAGTACTTC. The full variable domain, its missing parts supplied by reference TRBV7-9 and TRBJ2-7, is DTGVSQNPRHKITKRGQNVTFRCDPISEHNRLYWYRQTLGQGPEFLTYFQNEAQLEKSRLLSDRFSAERPKGSFSTLEIQRTEQGDSAMYLCASSLTGVSYEQYFGPGTRLTVT.

This clone has a single count. Other DNA variants within this sample encode the same CDR3. V usage is TRBV18 and J usage is TRBJ2-3; D uncertain. V shed 1 base and J shed 2 bases, with 7 bases lying between them. Per germline, CDR1 KGHSH and CDR2 LQKENI. This CDR3 comprises 14 residues. CDR3 nucleotides: TGTGCCAGCTCACCACTTGGAGACACAGATACGCAGTATTTT. Translating gives CASSPLGDTDTQYF.

Here the CDR3 reads CAADWRAGSGYTF. The CDR3 DNA sequence: TGTGCCGCAGATTGGCGGGCAGGGAGTGGCTACACCTTC. This rearrangement joins TRBV10-3 to TRBJ1-2; D is possibly TRBD1 (5 bases). CDR1 ENHRY and CDR2 SYGVKD come from the germline V gene. V lost 11 bases, J lost 7 bases, and 20 bases lay in between. There are 13 residues in the CDR3.

This clone was counted once. This could be a read error, since a much larger clone is one nucleotide away. Distinct nucleotide sequences in the sample also encode this CDR3. This chain uses TRBV7-2 with TRBJ1-1; 7 positions match TRBD1. Unmatched junction bases numbered 1, after V lost 3 bases and J lost 0 bases. The CDR3 is made up of 14 amino acids. Germline V gene sequence: CDR1 SGHTA, CDR2 FQGNSA. The CDR3: CASSLGQMNTEAFF. The CDR3 DNA is TGTGCCAGCAGCTTGGGACAGATGAACACTGAAGCTTTCTTT.